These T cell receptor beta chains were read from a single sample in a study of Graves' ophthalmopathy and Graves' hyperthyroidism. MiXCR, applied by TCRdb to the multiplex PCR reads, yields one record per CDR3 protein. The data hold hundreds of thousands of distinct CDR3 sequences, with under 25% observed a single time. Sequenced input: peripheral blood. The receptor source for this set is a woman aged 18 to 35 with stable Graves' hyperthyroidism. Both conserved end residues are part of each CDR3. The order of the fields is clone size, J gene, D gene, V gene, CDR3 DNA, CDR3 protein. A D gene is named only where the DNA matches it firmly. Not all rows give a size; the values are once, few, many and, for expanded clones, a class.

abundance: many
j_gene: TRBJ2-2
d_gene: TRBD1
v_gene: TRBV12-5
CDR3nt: TGTGCTAGTGGGACAGGGGATAGAACGAACACCGGGGAGCTGTTTTTT
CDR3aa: CASGTGDRTNTGELFF

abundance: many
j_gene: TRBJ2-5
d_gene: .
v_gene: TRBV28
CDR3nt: TGTGCCAGCAGTTCCCCGGGGGAGCGCGAGACCCAGTACTTC
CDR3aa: CASSSPGERETQYF

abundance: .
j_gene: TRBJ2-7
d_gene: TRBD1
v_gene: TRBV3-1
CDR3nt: TGTGCCAGCAGCCAAGATGGGGGGACAGGGGGCTACGAGCAGTACTTC
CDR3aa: CASSQDGGTGGYEQYF

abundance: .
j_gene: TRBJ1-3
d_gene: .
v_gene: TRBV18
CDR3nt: TGTGCCAGCTCATCATCCCCGAGCTCTGGAAACACCATATATTTT
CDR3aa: CASSSSPSSGNTIYF

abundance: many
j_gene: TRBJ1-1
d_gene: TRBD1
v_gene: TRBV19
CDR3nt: TGTGCCAGTACGACAGGGGGCTGGGGCACTGAAGCTTTCTTT
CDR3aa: CASTTGGWGTEAFF

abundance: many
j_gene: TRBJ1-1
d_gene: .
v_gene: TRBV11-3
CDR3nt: TGTGCCAGCAGCCCAGTGGGGGGGGGCATGAACACTGAAGCTTTCTTT
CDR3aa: CASSPVGGGMNTEAFF

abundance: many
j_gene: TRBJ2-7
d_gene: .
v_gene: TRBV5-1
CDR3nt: TGCGCCAGCAGCAAATTGGCGGGGAGCTCCTACGAGCAGTACTTC
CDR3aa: CASSKLAGSSYEQYF

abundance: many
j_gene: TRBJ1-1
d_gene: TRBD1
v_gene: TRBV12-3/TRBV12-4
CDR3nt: TGTGCCAGCAGTTTAGACGATTGGGGAGGGGGCGCCGGCACTGAAGCTTTCTTT
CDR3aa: CASSLDDWGGGAGTEAFF

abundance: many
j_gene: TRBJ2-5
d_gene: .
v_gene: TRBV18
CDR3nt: TGTGCCAGCTCACCATCGCCCCAAGAGACCCAGTACTTC
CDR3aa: CASSPSPQETQYF

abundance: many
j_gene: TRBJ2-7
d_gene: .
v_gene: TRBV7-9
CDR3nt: TGTGCCAGCAGCTTAGATATCACAGGGTACTACGAGCAGTACTTC
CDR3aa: CASSLDITGYYEQYF

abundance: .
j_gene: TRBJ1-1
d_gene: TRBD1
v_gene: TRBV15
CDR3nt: TGTGCCACCAGCAGGACAGGGGGAGGGAGTGAAGCTTTCTTT
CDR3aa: CATSRTGGGSEAFF

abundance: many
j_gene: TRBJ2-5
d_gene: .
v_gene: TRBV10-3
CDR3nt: TGTGCCATCAGTGGAGCCGGGACAAAGCAAGAGACCCAGTACTTC
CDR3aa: CAISGAGTKQETQYF

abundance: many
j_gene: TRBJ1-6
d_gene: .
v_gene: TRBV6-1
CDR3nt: TGTGCCAGCAGCGTTACGGCAGAAGCTAATTCACCCCTCCACTTT
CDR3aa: CASSVTAEANSPLHF

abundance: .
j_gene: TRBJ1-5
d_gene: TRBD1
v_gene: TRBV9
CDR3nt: TGTGCCAGCAGCGTAGTGGGACAGCATCAGCCCCAGCATTTT
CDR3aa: CASSVVGQHQPQHF

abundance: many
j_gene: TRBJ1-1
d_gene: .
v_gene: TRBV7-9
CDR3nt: TGTGCCAGCAGCTTAGCAGGGGGTAGCTACTTT
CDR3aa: CASSLAGGSYF

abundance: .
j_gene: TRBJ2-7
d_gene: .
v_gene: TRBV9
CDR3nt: TGTGCCAGCAGCGTAGGTTCCGGGAGCTCCTACGAGCAGTACTTC
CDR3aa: CASSVGSGSSYEQYF

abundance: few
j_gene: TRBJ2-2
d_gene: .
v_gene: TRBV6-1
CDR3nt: TGTGCCAGCAGAGCCGGCAGGGGTTACCCGAACACCGGGGAGCTGTTTTTT
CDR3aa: CASRAGRGYPNTGELFF

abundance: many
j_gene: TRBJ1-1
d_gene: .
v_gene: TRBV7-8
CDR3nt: TGTGCCAGCAGCCCGGATCGGGGGGCCTCTGAAGCTTTCTTT
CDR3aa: CASSPDRGASEAFF

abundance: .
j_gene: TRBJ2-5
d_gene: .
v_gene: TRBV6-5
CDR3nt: TGTGCCGGCAGTTGGGGGTTGAGAGAGACCCAGTACTTC
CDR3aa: CAGSWGLRETQYF

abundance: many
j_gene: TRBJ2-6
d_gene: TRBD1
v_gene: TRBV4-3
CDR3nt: TGCGCCAGCAGCCAAGTGACAGGGACCGGGGCCAACGTCCTGACTTTC
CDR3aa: CASSQVTGTGANVLTF

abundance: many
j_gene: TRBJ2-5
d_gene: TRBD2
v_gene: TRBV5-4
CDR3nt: TGTGCCAGCAGTGGGGGAGGGGAGGAGACCCAGTACTTC
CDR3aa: CASSGGGEETQYF

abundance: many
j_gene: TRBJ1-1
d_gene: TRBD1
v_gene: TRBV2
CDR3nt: TGTGCCAGCGGCCCGGGGGGGCTCGACAGGGTGACTTTCTTT
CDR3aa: CASGPGGLDRVTFF

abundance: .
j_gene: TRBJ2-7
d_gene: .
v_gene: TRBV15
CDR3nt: TGTGCCACCAGCAGTAACAGGGACTACGAGCAGTACTTC
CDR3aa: CATSSNRDYEQYF

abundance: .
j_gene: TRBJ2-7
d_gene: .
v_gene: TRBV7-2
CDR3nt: TGTACCTGCAGCTTTCAGCAGGGGCGCTCCTACGAGCAGTACTTC
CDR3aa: CTCSFQQGRSYEQYF

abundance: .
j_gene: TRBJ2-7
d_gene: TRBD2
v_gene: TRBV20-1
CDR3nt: TGCAGTGCTAGTTCTAGCGGGAGGCCATACGAGCAGTACTTC
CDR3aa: CSASSSGRPYEQYF

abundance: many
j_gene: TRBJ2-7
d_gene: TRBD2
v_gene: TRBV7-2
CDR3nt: TGTGCCAGCAGACAGTCTCTAGCGGGAACCTACGAGCAGTACTTC
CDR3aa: CASRQSLAGTYEQYF

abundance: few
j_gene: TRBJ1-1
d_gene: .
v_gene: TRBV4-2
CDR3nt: TGTGCCAGCAGCCAAGCGGAAGGGACACATCGCCTAGAAGCTTTCTTT
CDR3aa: CASSQAEGTHRLEAFF

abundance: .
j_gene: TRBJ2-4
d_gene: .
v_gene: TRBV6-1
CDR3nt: TGTGCCAGCAGTGAAGGGGTGAGGCCAAATAACATTCAGTACTTC
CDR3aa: CASSEGVRPNNIQYF

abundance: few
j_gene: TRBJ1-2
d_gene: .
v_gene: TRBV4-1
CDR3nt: TGCGCCAGCAGCCAAGTTAGGTCGGGTAACTATGGCTACACCTTC
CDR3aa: CASSQVRSGNYGYTF

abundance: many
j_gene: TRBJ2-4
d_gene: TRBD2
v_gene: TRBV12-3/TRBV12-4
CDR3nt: TGTGCCAGCAGTCAAACTAGCGGGAGTGCCAAAAACATTCAGTACTTC
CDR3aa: CASSQTSGSAKNIQYF

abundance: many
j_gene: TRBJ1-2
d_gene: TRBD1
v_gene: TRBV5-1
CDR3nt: TGCGCCAGCAGCTTGGGACAGGGGGTCGACTATGGCTACACCTTC
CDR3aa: CASSLGQGVDYGYTF

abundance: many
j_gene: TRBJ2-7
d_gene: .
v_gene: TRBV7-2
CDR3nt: TGTGCCAGCAGCTTAGCGACTTGGGGCAGGTCCTCCTACGAGCAGTACTTC
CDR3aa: CASSLATWGRSSYEQYF

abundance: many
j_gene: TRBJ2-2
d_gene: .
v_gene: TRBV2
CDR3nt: TGTGCCAGCGGAAACCGGGACTCAGACACCGGGGAGCTGTTTTTT
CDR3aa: CASGNRDSDTGELFF

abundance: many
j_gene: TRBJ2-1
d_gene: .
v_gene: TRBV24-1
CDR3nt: TGTGCCACCAGCGGGGGCGAATTTCAGTACAATGAGCAGTTCTTC
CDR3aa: CATSGGEFQYNEQFF

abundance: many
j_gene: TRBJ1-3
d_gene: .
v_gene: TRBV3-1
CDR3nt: TGTGCCAGCAGCCAAGACCTCGGGCCTGGAAACACCATATATTTT
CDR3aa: CASSQDLGPGNTIYF

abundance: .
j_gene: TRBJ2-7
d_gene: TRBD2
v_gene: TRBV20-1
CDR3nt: TGCAGTGCTAGAGATTTAGCGGGACAAACCTACGAGCAGTACTTC
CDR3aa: CSARDLAGQTYEQYF

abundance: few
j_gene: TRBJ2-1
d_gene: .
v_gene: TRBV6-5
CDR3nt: TGTGCCAGCAGTTACAAGGGGTACAATGAGCAGTTCTTC
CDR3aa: CASSYKGYNEQFF

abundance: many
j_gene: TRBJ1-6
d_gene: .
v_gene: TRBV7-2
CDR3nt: TGTGCCAGCAGCATTAACCATTCACCCCTCCACTTT
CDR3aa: CASSINHSPLHF

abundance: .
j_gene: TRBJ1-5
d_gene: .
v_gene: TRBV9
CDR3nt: TGTGCCAGCAGCTCCCTAGGGGAGGGCCAGCCCCAGCATTTT
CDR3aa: CASSSLGEGQPQHF

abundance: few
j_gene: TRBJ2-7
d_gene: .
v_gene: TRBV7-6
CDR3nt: TGTGCCAGCAGCCCCGAGCGGACCTCGCTCTACGAGCAGTACTTC
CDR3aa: CASSPERTSLYEQYF

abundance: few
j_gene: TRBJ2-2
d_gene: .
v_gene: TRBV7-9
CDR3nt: TGTGCCAGCATCCCGTTTACGGGGGAGCTGTTTTTT
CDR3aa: CASIPFTGELFF

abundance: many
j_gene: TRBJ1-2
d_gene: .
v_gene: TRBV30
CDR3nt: TGTGCCTGGAGTCGGACAACACGGGGGGCGAGAGGCTACACCTTC
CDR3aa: CAWSRTTRGARGYTF

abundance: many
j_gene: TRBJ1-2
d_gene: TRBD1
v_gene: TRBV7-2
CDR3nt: TGTACCAGCAGCCTACAGGGGGCAAGCTATGGCTACACCTTC
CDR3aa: CTSSLQGASYGYTF

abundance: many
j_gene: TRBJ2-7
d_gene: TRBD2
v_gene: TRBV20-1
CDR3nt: TGCAGTGCTACAAGACTAGCGGGAGGTACCTACGAGCAGTACTTC
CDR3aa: CSATRLAGGTYEQYF

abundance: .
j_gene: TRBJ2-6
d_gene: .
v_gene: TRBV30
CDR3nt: TGTGCCTGGAGTAAAAGACTGAGCTCTGGGGCCAACGTCCTGACTTTC
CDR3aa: CAWSKRLSSGANVLTF

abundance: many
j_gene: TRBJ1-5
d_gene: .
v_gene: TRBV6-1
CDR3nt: TGTGCCAGCAGTGGGGAACGGGATCAGCCCCAGCATTTT
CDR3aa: CASSGERDQPQHF

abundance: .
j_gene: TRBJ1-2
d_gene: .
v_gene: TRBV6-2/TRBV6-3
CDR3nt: TGTGCCAGCAGTCCCGGACGGGCTAACTATGGCTACACCTTC
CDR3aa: CASSPGRANYGYTF

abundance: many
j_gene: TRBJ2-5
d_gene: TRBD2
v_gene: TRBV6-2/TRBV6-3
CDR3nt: TGTGCCAGCAGAAGACTAGCGGAGCAAGAGACCCAGTACTTC
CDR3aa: CASRRLAEQETQYF

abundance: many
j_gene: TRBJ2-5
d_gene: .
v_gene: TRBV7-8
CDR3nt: TGTGCCAGCAGCTTAGGGAGGGTGGCTTGGGAGACCCAGTACTTC
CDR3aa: CASSLGRVAWETQYF

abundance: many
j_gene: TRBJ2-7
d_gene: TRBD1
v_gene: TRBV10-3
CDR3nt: TGTGCCATCATGGACAGGGAAGCAAGGTACGAGCAGTACTTC
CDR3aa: CAIMDREARYEQYF

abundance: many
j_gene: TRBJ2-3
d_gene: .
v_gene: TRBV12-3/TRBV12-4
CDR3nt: TGTGCCAGTGCGCCGGGACCTGGCACAGATACGCAGTATTTT
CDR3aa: CASAPGPGTDTQYF

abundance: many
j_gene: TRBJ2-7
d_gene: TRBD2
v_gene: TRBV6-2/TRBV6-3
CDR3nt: TGTGCCAGCAGATCCGGGACTAGCGGCATGGAGCAGTACTTC
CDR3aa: CASRSGTSGMEQYF

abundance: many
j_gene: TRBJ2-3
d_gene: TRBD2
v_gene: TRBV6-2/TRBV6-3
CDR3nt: TGTGCCAGCAGTTACGGACTAGCGGGAGGCAGTACGCAGTATTTT
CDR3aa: CASSYGLAGGSTQYF

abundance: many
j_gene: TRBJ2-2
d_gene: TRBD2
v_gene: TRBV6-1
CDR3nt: TGTGCCAGCAGCCCCTCGCTAGCGGGTTACACCGGGGAGCTGTTTTTT
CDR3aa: CASSPSLAGYTGELFF

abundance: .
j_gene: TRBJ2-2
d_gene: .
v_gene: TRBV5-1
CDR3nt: TGCGCCAGCAGCTTGTTCCGACGACCCACCGGGGAGCTGTTTTTT
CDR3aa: CASSLFRRPTGELFF

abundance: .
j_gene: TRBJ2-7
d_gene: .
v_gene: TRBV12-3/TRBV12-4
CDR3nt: TGTGCCAGCAGTTTAAATCGAGGCGAGCAGTACTTC
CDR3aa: CASSLNRGEQYF

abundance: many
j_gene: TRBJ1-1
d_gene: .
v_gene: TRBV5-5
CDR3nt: TGTGCCAGCAGCTTGACAGGGTGGAGGACTGAAGCTTTCTTT
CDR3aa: CASSLTGWRTEAFF

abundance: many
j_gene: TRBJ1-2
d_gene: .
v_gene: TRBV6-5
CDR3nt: TGTGCCAGCACTCGACCTGGGTATAACTATGGCTACACCTTC
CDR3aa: CASTRPGYNYGYTF

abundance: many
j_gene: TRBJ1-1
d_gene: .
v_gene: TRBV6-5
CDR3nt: TGTGCCAGCAGTTTTCTAGCGGGGGGCATGAACACTGAAGCTTTCTTT
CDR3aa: CASSFLAGGMNTEAFF

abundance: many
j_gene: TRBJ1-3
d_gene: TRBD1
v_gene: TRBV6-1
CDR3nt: TGTGCCAGCAGGGACAGGCTGGGCGGAAACACCATATATTTT
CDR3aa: CASRDRLGGNTIYF